This T cell receptor beta chain derives from a study of blood T cell repertoires in COVID-19. Study-wide context: The United States, Italy and Spain provided the acute and convalescent COVID-19 samples.

Measured with immunoSEQ multiplex PCR; TCRdb has only the in-frame clones, and not every one. The table has approximately 200,000 clones, roughly 81% seen once. This CDR3 is built from 17 residues. The germline gives CDR1 SGHRS, CDR2 YFSETQ. V was pared by 4 bases and J by 0 bases, with 7 bases of the junction left unmatched. The sequence was collected from a woman over 75 with COVID-19, enrolled during active disease. The chain is built from TRBV5-1 and TRBJ2-2; 9 nucleotides line up with TRBD1. Sequenced sample: peripheral blood. The chain's CDR3 is CASSPDRGLTNTGELFF. CDR3 DNA sequence: TGCGCCAGCAGCCCGGACAGGGGACTAACGAACACCGGGGAGCTGTTTTTT.